This T cell receptor beta chain was captured by sequencing in a study of spatial heterogeneity in lung cancer (dated by TCRdb to between 2018 and 2021). Looking at the study overall: More beta-chain than alpha-chain transcripts were consistently detected, likely reflecting higher beta-chain transcript abundance. In tumor regions, TCR transcript counts showed a strong correlation with a T cell transcriptional module score from matched bulk RNA-seq. In the raw uncorrected reads, each unique combination of TCR and UMI appeared more than ten times on average. In non-small cell lung cancer, the study made a quantitative comparison of TCR alpha and beta repertoires among multiple tumor regions, matched nontumor lung and blood. TCR repertoire features were related to nonsynonymous mutation counts determined by whole-exome sequencing of tumor tissue. Both alpha and beta chains were TCR-sequenced in samples taken at surgery, namely 220 tumor regions, 61 to 65 matched nontumor lung samples and about 54 PBMC samples.

From V the trimming removes 5 bases and from J it removes 4 bases, while the gene matches leave 10 bases of the junction unaccounted for. In the germline V gene, CDR1 corresponds to SGHAT and CDR2 to FQNNGV. From the cysteine through the phenylalanine, the CDR3 covers 17 amino acids. The entry retains the CDR3 DNA only, 51 bases that are in frame from base 1. Sample time point, as interpreted from the label and publication: sample taken at primary tumor resection. Donors were around 71 patients with early-stage, untreated non-small cell lung cancer from the lung TRACERx cohort. TCR sequencing used whole RNA extracted from tumor and nontumor lung tissue, or from cryopreserved PBMC samples, without cell sorting. Only patients for whom sufficient RNA was available from at least two tumor regions were selected for TCR sequencing. A lung pathologist reviewed the tumor and adjacent nontumor lung specimens before the specimens were selected.

Comments on this clonotype: The antigen it recognizes is unknown. It has no much larger one-base neighbor in the sample; base qualities were not kept.

Library construction relied on 5' RACE. The sequencing machine was a NextSeq 500. To allow correction of PCR and sequencing errors, the TCR library protocol tagged every TCR cDNA molecule with a unique molecular identifier. Concerning the study's data processing: TCR identification, UMI-based error correction and CDR3 extraction were all carried out with Decombinator tools. TCRs above a frequency of 2 per 1,000, corresponding to the top 1% of the tumor frequency distribution, were defined as expanded. Expanded tumor TCRs statistically deemed absent (corrected P<0.05) from at least one tumor region were classed as regional, and all other expanded tumor TCRs were classed as ubiquitous. Each repertoire was subsampled 100 times to 5,000 TCRs, after which Renyi diversity was computed with the R vegan package. CDR3 similarity networks were built from amino acid triplet string-kernel similarity, connecting CDR3s with pairwise similarity above 0.82. TCRdb handled the public reads itself, with Q25 trimming in fastp and clone calling in MiXCR, and kept productive beta chains. Each entry is one CDR3 protein sequence, shown with its most common DNA and genes. The V and J calls follow TCRdb's processing rather than the paper's. The sample profile shows some 10,000 distinct CDR3 sequences; 12% of them were found once. The ten largest clones add up to approximately 39% of the sample.

What the authors observed across the whole study: Counts of ubiquitous and regional expanded TCRs were found to correlate with counts of ubiquitous and regional nonsynonymous mutations, respectively. A correlation was observed between the number of expanded intratumoral alpha and beta TCRs and the tumor nonsynonymous mutation count. TCR-seq coverage of tumor T cells was estimated at only around 7% for alpha chains and 13% for beta chains. Confirming at a functional level the hypothesis that regional TCRs recognize regional mutations was considered to require additional single-cell paired TCR alpha and beta sequencing.

The sequence was collected from a male donor with early-stage non-small cell lung cancer. This specimen consisted of lung tumor tissue, obtained at surgery. The chain is made from TRBV11-2 and TRBJ2-3; 12 bases in between match TRBD2. The CDR3 region: CASSLRTSGVMADTQYF. The DNA sequence is TGTGCCAGCAGCCTTCGGACTAGCGGGGTGATGGCAGATACGCAGTATTTT.